One and the same sample provided the 24 T cell receptor beta chains below, sequenced in a study of cytomegalovirus exposure and HLA in healthy donors. The PCR was carried out with 60 Vbeta primers and 13 Jbeta primers. Profiled with immunoSEQ multiplex PCR; TCRdb holds only in-frame clones, not every one. The sample includes about 140,000 clones, about 80% of them seen just once. The material sequenced was PBMCs. Every receptor here comes from a woman in her thirties or forties in good health and CMV-seronegative.

The chain joins TRBV6-5 to TRBJ2-7; D gene uncertain. Germline CDR1 is MNHEY and CDR2 is SVGAGI. The V end lost 2 bases, the J end lost 2 bases, and 16 bases lay between the germline ends. This CDR3 contains 16 residues. CDR3 in DNA: TGTGCCAGCAGTTACGGCGGCGATCTTCCCCCCTACGAGCAGTACTTC. Its protein product is CASSYGGDLPPYEQYF.

The chain has TRBV10-1 and TRBJ1-1; TRBD1 is a possible D gene (6 bases). CDR3 length equals 15 residues. Germline CDR1 is WNHNN and CDR2 is SYGVQD (reference sequence). V lost 4 bases, J lost 2 bases, and 14 bases lay in between. In DNA, the CDR3 is TGCGCCAGCAGTGGGCCGGGACACCTAAACACTGAAGCTTTCTTT. Its protein is CASSGPGHLNTEAFF.

The chain employs TRBV27 and TRBJ1-4, with TRBD1 as a possible D gene (6 bases). This CDR3 comprises 17 residues. Trimming removed 2 bases from V and 10 bases from J, with 23 bases in between. Germline-derived CDR1 and CDR2 are MNHEY and SMNVEV (reference sequence). The CDR3: CASSLEPPGTYGGKLFF. The CDR3 DNA follows: TGTGCCAGCAGTTTAGAACCTCCCGGGACATACGGCGGAAAACTGTTTTTT.

The chain couples TRBV27 to TRBJ2-7; no reliable D call. The CDR3 totals 14 residues. Trimming removed 5 bases from V and 5 bases from J, with 16 bases in between. Germline V gives CDR1 MNHEY, CDR2 SMNVEV (reference sequence). CDR3 DNA sequence: TGTGCCAGCAGTCCCACCCACGTCAGTCACGAGCAGTACTTC. Translated: CASSPTHVSHEQYF.

This chain joins TRBV6-5 and TRBJ1-1; D remains ambiguous. CDR1 and CDR2 (germline): MNHEY, SVGAGI. V was shortened by 7 bases and J by 0 bases, with 12 bases between the two germline ends. CDR3 size: 14 residues. CDR3 DNA sequence: TGTGCCAGCACCCAAGGAGGTATGAACACTGAAGCTTTCTTT. Translated: CASTQGGMNTEAFF.

This clone was detected once. V gene TRBV2 combines with J gene TRBJ1-1; 7 positions match TRBD1. V dropped 4 bases and J dropped 8; count of bases not matched to a gene: 7. Germline loops: CDR1 SNHLY, CDR2 FYNNEI. This CDR3 comprises 13 residues. As DNA, the CDR3 is TGTGCCAGCAGTGGAGAGACAGGGACCGAAGCTTTCTTT. Translating it yields CASSGETGTEAFF.

The chain links TRBV6-4 to TRBJ2-2, with 8 bases aligning to TRBD2. The germline gives CDR1 MRHNA, CDR2 SNTAGT. The trim removed 3 bases at V and 3 bases at J, leaving 0 bases unmatched. The CDR3 loop spans 14 amino acids. This CDR3 reads CASSEAGDTGELFF. CDR3 nucleotide sequence: TGTGCCAGCAGTGAAGCGGGAGACACCGGGGAGCTGTTTTTT.

V usage is TRBV15 and J usage is TRBJ2-3; 7 bases are a match to TRBD1. This CDR3 is built from 16 residues. V lost 0 bases to trimming and J lost 5 bases; unmatched junction nucleotides: 8. Germline CDR1 LNHNV, CDR2 YYDKDF (reference sequence). CDR3 amino acids: CATSRDSGQDIDTQYF. The DNA of the CDR3 is TGTGCCACCAGCAGAGATTCAGGACAGGATATAGATACGCAGTATTTT.

The chain carries TRBV6-1 and TRBJ2-2; D might be TRBD2 (5 bases). The V and J ends lost 3 bases and 13 bases respectively, with 21 bases between them. Germline values: CDR1 MNHNS, CDR2 SASEGT. This CDR3 comprises 15 residues. CDR3 bases: TGTGCCAGCAGTGATTTAACTAGTAACCGGGGAAGGCTGTTTTTT. Amino acid sequence: CASSDLTSNRGRLFF.

V gene TRBV29-1 combines with J gene TRBJ2-1; 8 positions agree with TRBD2. CDR1 SQVTM and CDR2 ANQGSEA come from the germline V gene. The CDR3 contains 13 residues. The V and J ends lost 6 bases and 8 bases, in that order; junction bases with no gene match: 9. DNA of the CDR3: TGCAGCGTAGCGGGAGTGTTTCGTCATGAGCAGTTCTTC. This sequence encodes CSVAGVFRHEQFF.

V usage is TRBV7-9 and J usage is TRBJ2-5, with TRBD2 matching over 16 bases. Gene TRBJ2-7 matches the end of the DNA better, so the J call may be wrong. This CDR3 has 17 amino acids. The germline V gene has CDR1 SEHNR and CDR2 FQNEAQ (reference sequence). This CDR3 reads CASSQGTSGRGSYEQYF. The CDR3 DNA reads TGTGCCAGCAGCCAGGGGACTAGCGGGAGGGGCTCCTACGAGCAGTACTTC.

The sample holds a few counts of this clone. The chain has TRBV6-1 and TRBJ1-5, with D tentatively TRBD1 (6 bases). Trimming took 2 bases from V and 2 from J, leaving 10 bases between them. This CDR3 spans 15 amino acids. Per the germline V gene, CDR1 is MNHNS and CDR2 is SASEGT. DNA of the CDR3: TGTGCCAGCAGTGAATCCAGGGGAGGCAATCAGCCCCAGCATTTT. Translated, it gives CASSESRGGNQPQHF.

CDR3 DNA: TGTGCCAGCATCAACAGGGGTCACGAGCAGTACTTC. Its protein is CASINRGHEQYF. The chain employs TRBV27 and TRBJ2-5, with 7 bases fitting TRBD1. The end of the DNA fits TRBJ2-7 better, so the J call may be wrong. The CDR3 is 12 amino acids. Per the germline V gene, CDR1 is MNHEY and CDR2 is SMNVEV (reference sequence).

The CDR3 coding sequence is TGTGCCAGCATCCCCTCCGAGGGTCAGCCCCAGCATTTT. Residues: CASIPSEGQPQHF. The chain joins TRBV28 to TRBJ1-5; D not certain. V was trimmed by 7 bases and J by 6 bases, leaving 13 bases between them. CDR1 and CDR2 (germline): MDHEN, SYDVKM. The CDR3 consists of 13 residues.

In its sample, this clone was seen once. The J gene is TRBJ2-1, the V gene TRBV19, with TRBD2 identical over 8 bases. V lost 3 bases, J lost 4 bases, and 5 bases stayed unmatched. This CDR3 region has 15 residues. Looked up from germline, CDR1 is LNHDA and CDR2 is SQIVND (reference sequence). In DNA form, the CDR3 reads TGTGCCAGTAGTATCGGCGGGAGGACTTACAATGAGCAGTTCTTC. Protein: CASSIGGRTYNEQFF.

This clone is a singleton in its sample. This chain connects TRBV5-8 to TRBJ2-7; D possibly corresponds to TRBD1 (5 bases). This CDR3 comprises 18 residues. CDR1 is SGHTS, CDR2 YDEGEE, per germline. V lost 0 bases to trimming and J lost 0 bases, with 19 bases between them. The CDR3 region has the DNA TGTGCCAGCAGCTTGGCCAGGTTAGGGGCGCGTAGCTCCTACGAGCAGTACTTC. This translates into CASSLARLGARSSYEQYF.

The chain joins TRBV6-5 to TRBJ1-2, with a weak D call TRBD1 (5 bases). The CDR3 sequence is 13 residues long. Trimming removed 6 bases from V and 4 bases from J, with 12 bases in between. Germline V CDR1 and CDR2: MNHEY, SVGAGI. The DNA for the CDR3 is TGTGCCAGCAGGCAGGGAAACCTCTATGGCTACACCTTC. It is translated as CASRQGNLYGYTF.

The V gene is TRBV20-1, the J gene TRBJ1-2; D remains unclear. Trimming removed 3 bases at V and 4 bases at J, with 6 bases between. The CDR3 runs 11 residues. In germline, CDR1 is DFQATT, CDR2 SNEGSKA (reference sequence). CDR3 sequence reads: CSARAGYGYTF. CDR3 DNA sequence: TGCAGTGCTAGGGCGGGCTATGGCTACACCTTC.

The rearrangement links TRBV10-3 to TRBJ1-2, with no clear D. Germline values: CDR1 ENHRY, CDR2 SYGVKD. Trimming removed 10 bases at V and 6 bases at J, with 21 bases between. The CDR3 is made up of 14 amino acids. CDR3 sequence (DNA): TGTGCCAACAACCGGGATTTGGCATCGGATGGCTACACCTTC. Translation gives CANNRDLASDGYTF.

This sequence joins TRBV5-1 and TRBJ1-4; possibly TRBD1 for D (5 bases). This CDR3 has 19 residues. The V end lost 3 bases, the J end lost 0 bases, and 21 bases lay between the germline ends. Germline V CDR1 and CDR2: SGHRS, YFSETQ. CDR3 amino acids: CASSSTGGGGSATNEKLFF. CDR3 in DNA: TGCGCCAGCAGCTCAACCGGTGGGGGGGGTTCTGCAACTAATGAAAAACTGTTTTTT.

Regarding this clone: One end of the junction fails to match germline, which may point to a read error. The chain's CDR3 is CASSADRENVF. CDR3 DNA sequence: TGTGCCAGCAGTGCCGACAGGGAGAACGTCTTC. V is TRBV6-1 and J is TRBJ2-7, with 7 bases fitting TRBD1. Germline V gene lookup returns CDR1 MNHNS and CDR2 SASEGT. CDR3 size: 11 residues.

This clone turned up a few times. This chain connects TRBV5-1 to TRBJ1-2; 7 nucleotides match TRBD1. CDR1 and CDR2 from the germline V gene are SGHRS and YFSETQ. The V and J ends lost 4 bases and 3 bases, in that order; junction bases with no gene match: 6. The CDR3 totals 14 residues. This CDR3 is CASSAGQPDYGYTF. The CDR3 region has the DNA TGCGCCAGCAGCGCGGGACAGCCCGACTATGGCTACACCTTC.

In this sample, this clone turned up once. CDR3 DNA: TGTGCCAGCAGCCGGCACAGGGACGGGCACATTCAGTACTTC. It yields the protein CASSRHRDGHIQYF. This chain uses TRBV28 with TRBJ2-4; maybe TRBD1 (6 bases). CDR1 MDHEN and CDR2 SYDVKM come from the germline V gene. This CDR3 contains 14 residues. V was clipped by 6 bases and J by 8 bases, with 17 bases between them.

V and J are TRBV7-3 and TRBJ1-2; D may be TRBD1 (6 bases). The length of the CDR3 is 14 residues. Per the germline V gene, CDR1 is SGHTA and CDR2 is FQGTGA. V lost 4 bases to trimming and J lost 7 bases, with 16 bases between them. The CDR3 loop reads CASSSAGAPGGYTF. The CDR3 coding sequence is TGTGCCAGCAGCTCAGCGGGGGCTCCTGGTGGCTACACCTTC.